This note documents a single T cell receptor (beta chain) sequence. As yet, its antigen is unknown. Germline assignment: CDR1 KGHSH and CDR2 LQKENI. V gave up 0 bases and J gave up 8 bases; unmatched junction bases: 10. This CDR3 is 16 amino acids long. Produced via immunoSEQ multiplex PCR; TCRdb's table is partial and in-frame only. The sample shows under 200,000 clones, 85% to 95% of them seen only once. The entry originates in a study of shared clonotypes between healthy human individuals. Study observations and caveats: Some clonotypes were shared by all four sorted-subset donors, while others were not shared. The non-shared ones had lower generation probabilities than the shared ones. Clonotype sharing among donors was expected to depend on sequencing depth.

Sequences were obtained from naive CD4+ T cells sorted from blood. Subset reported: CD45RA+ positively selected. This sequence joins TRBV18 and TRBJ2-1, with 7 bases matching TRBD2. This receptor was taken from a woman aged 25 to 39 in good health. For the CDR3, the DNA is TGTGCCAGCTCACCACCGAGAAGCGGGAATAGGGATGAGCAGTTCTTC. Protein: CASSPPRSGNRDEQFF.